The clone carrying this TCR beta chain showed up just once. Preparation of the TCRbeta library was carried out with unique molecular identifiers. TCRdb reprocessed the PCR reads via MiXCR and lists one record per CDR3 protein. The sample has about 980,000 distinct CDR3 sequences, about 26% seen once. Trimming stripped 0 bases from V and 12 bases from J, with 7 bases between. CDR1 and CDR2 (germline): SGHRS, YFSETQ. The CDR3 has 10 amino acids. The sample originates from a study of T-cell reconstitution after alpha-beta-depleted transplantation in children. The chain joins TRBV5-1 to TRBJ2-7; D uncertain. This receptor was obtained from a boy less than two years old who had a stem cell transplant for SCID, so the T cells may come from the graft donor. Specimen: PBMCs, mostly from graft donor cells, collected 360 days after TCRalphabeta/CD19-depleted stem cell transplant. The CDR3 region is CASSLVGLYF. The CDR3 DNA reads as TGCGCCAGCAGCTTGGTTGGGTTGTACTTC.